The T cell receptor (beta chain) described here comes from a study of shared clonotypes between healthy human individuals. Concerning this clone: Antigen specificity is unknown.

Data came from immunoSEQ multiplex PCR; TCRdb stores just in-frame clones and leaves some out. The data contain roughly 2.1 million clones, 93% of them singletons. Study-level points and caveats: For naive CD4 cells, around 5.1% of clonotypes were shared across a few donors. Sequencing of the sorted subsets was shown by rarefaction to be incomplete despite large depth.

Naive CD8 cells comprised CD45RO-negative, CCR7-positively selected cells, excluding terminally differentiated effector memory CD45RA+ cells. The V gene lost 3 bases and the J gene lost 8 bases, with 11 bases spanning the gap. CDR1 is SGHRS, CDR2 YFSETQ, per germline. The CDR3 consists of 12 residues. The gene calls are TRBV5-1 and TRBJ1-1; D is undetermined. The receptor was derived from a man younger than 30 in good health. Some clones in this sample may be carry-over from other donors' samples. Sequenced sample: naive CD8+ T cells from PBMCs. The CDR3 region is CASSSDRREAFF. DNA for the CDR3: TGCGCCAGCAGCTCAGACCGGAGAGAAGCTTTCTTT.